The clone carrying this TCR beta chain occurred many times. This CDR3 region has 15 residues. Trimming removed 5 bases from V and 7 bases from J; junction bases left unmatched: 11. In germline, CDR1 is SGHNT, CDR2 YENEEA. This sample was taken from a study of tumor-infiltrating lymphocytes in primary liver carcinoma. Study-wide background: Each of the samples returned roughly 3.65 to 7.5 million productive TCRbeta reads (a yield similar across tissue types).

Starting from approximately 0.45 ug of total RNA, TCR beta cDNA was produced with a primer in the constant region. Nested multiplex PCR, run for three rounds with slightly modified ARM-PCR, yielded TCR beta libraries. The first two PCR rounds, around 10 cycles each, used TRBV1-TRBV30 forward primers and a C-beta reverse primer. One entry per CDR3 protein, called by TCRdb with MiXCR from the multiplex PCR reads. Of about 120,000 distinct CDR3 sequences listed, roughly 75% are singletons. Between roughly 17 and 31 mg of unsorted bulk tissue served as the source from which RNA and DNA were co-extracted.

This receptor was obtained from an older woman with primary liver carcinoma and hepatitis B virus infection. The V and J genes are TRBV11-3 and TRBJ2-1; 7 bases are shared with TRBD2. The sequenced material came from tumor-adjacent normal liver tissue. The CDR3 DNA reads as TGTGCCAGCAGCCCTGCGGCGGGAGCTGGGAATGAGCAGTTCTTC. It specifies CASSPAAGAGNEQFF.